The 20 T cell receptor beta chains listed next were all sequenced from one sample in a study of OX40 agonist ivuxolimab in advanced cancers. Using immunoSEQ multiplex PCR, the repertoire was profiled, and TCRdb retains in-frame clones only, with some absent. Of 65,000 to 80,000 clones listed, roughly 84% are singletons. The specimen comprised CD4+ or CD8+ T cells sorted from blood, sampled in a trial of the OX40 agonist ivuxolimab. The receptors originated from an adult with an advanced solid tumor such as melanoma, head and neck, liver or kidney cancer.

This chain uses TRBV18 with TRBJ2-7, with 9 positions matching TRBD2. CDR3 length equals 14 residues. After removal of 3 bases from V and 7 bases from J, the junction contained 7 bases not matched to a gene. Germline assignment: CDR1 KGHSH and CDR2 LQKENI. The DNA for the CDR3 is TGTGCCAGCTCACCGGGACTAGCACAGCGGGAGCAGTACTTC. Translation: CASSPGLAQREQYF.

The genes are TRBV14 and TRBJ2-6; perhaps TRBD1 as D (7 bases). The CDR3 contains 16 residues. Trimming left V 5 bases short and J 3 bases short, with 14 bases between. Germline V lookup: CDR1 SGHDN, CDR2 FVKESK. Written as DNA, the CDR3 is TGTGCCAGCAGCAAAGGAGGGGGCTTTGGGGCCAACGTCCTGACTTTC. It yields the protein CASSKGGGFGANVLTF.

V is TRBV6-4 and J is TRBJ1-6; weak D call: TRBD1 (5 bases). CDR1 is MRHNA and CDR2 is SNTAGT in the germline V gene. CDR3 length equals 14 residues. Trimming removed 2 bases from V and 14 bases from J, with 16 bases in between. The CDR3 nucleotides read TGTGCCAGCAGTGACAAAGGGGCGCTCGGGACCCTCCACTTT. This codes for CASSDKGALGTLHF.

The chain has TRBV19 and TRBJ2-5; maybe TRBD2 (5 bases). Germline V gives CDR1 LNHDA, CDR2 SQIVND (reference sequence). V lost 3 bases to trimming and J lost 1 base, with 15 bases between them. The CDR3 runs 16 residues. CDR3 nucleotide sequence: TGTGCCAGTAGTATGGAAGCTAGCCCCGGCCAAGAGACCCAGTACTTC. Encoded protein: CASSMEASPGQETQYF.

The V call is TRBV18, the J call TRBJ2-7, with a possible D match to TRBD2 (5 bases). V was pared by 2 bases and J by 5 bases, with 13 bases between. CDR3 size: 14 residues. Germline CDR1 and CDR2: KGHSH and LQKENI. CDR3 loop: CASSPSGIGNEQYF. In DNA, the CDR3 is TGTGCCAGCTCACCATCGGGGATTGGGAACGAGCAGTACTTC.

The rearrangement joins TRBV28 to TRBJ1-2; D is possibly TRBD1 (6 bases). CDR1 and CDR2 from the germline V gene are MDHEN and SYDVKM. V was clipped by 7 bases and J by 5 bases, with 17 bases between them. This CDR3 contains 14 residues. CDR3 nucleotide sequence: TGTGCCAGCATGGGGGGCCTAATGACGTATGGCTACACCTTC. Its protein product is CASMGGLMTYGYTF.

The CDR3 loop reads CASSPGTGVYGYTF. CDR3 nucleotide sequence: TGTGCCAGCAGCCCCGGGACAGGAGTCTATGGCTACACCTTC. This chain connects TRBV5-4 to TRBJ1-2, with 8 bases aligning to TRBD1. CDR3 length: 14 amino acids. From germline, CDR1 is SGHNT and CDR2 YYREEE (reference sequence). The V and J ends lost 4 bases and 4 bases, in that order; junction bases with no gene match: 6.

The J gene is TRBJ1-2, the V gene TRBV9; 7 bases fit TRBD1. The CDR3 covers 14 residues. J was trimmed by 1 base and V by 6 bases; bases with no gene match: 6. In germline, CDR1 is SGDLS, CDR2 YYNGEE. The CDR3 protein is CASTRDRVNYGYTF. The CDR3 nucleotides are TGTGCCAGCACCAGGGACAGAGTTAACTATGGCTACACCTTC.

The chain has TRBV5-1 and TRBJ2-7, with D possibly called TRBD1 or TRBD2 (6 bases each). The germline V and J ends were trimmed by 4 bases and 3 bases, with 20 bases remaining between them. The CDR3 contains 16 residues. Germline CDR1 reads SGHRS; CDR2 reads YFSETQ. The chain's CDR3 is CASSETGAPYYYEQYF. CDR3 sequence (DNA): TGCGCCAGCAGCGAGACGGGGGCCCCGTACTACTACGAGCAGTACTTC. Based on the CDR3 plus reference TRBV5-1 and TRBJ2-7, the full variable domain is KAGVTQTPRYLIKTRGQQVTLSCSPISGHRSVSWYQQTPGQGLQFLFEYFSETQRNKGNFPGRFSGRQFSNSRSEMNVSTLELGDSALYLCASSETGAPYYYEQYFGPGTRLTVT.

The rearrangement joins TRBV18 to TRBJ2-7; TRBD1 or TRBD2 may be the D gene (5 bases each). The germline V gene has CDR1 KGHSH and CDR2 LQKENI. Trimming left V 6 bases short and J 6 bases short, with 18 bases between. The CDR3 sequence is 14 residues long. The CDR3, as DNA: TGTGCCAGCTCGGCCGGGACGAGGTCCGTCGAGCAGTACTTC. Encoded protein: CASSAGTRSVEQYF.

This clone was picked up a small number of times. The chain is built from TRBV2 and TRBJ2-7, with 8 nucleotides matching TRBD1. Germline loops: CDR1 SNHLY, CDR2 FYNNEI. The trim removed 5 bases at V and 5 bases at J, leaving 8 bases unmatched. The CDR3 consists of 14 residues. The CDR3 coding sequence is TGTGCCAGCAGTCGCCGACAGGGGCCTAACGAGCAGTACTTC. Translation: CASSRRQGPNEQYF.

This clone was found once. This chain uses TRBV19 with TRBJ1-2, with 10 bases aligning to TRBD1. The ends lost 4 bases at V and 8 bases at J; junction bases unmatched: 7. The germline gives CDR1 LNHDA, CDR2 SQIVND (reference sequence). There are 14 residues in the CDR3. The CDR3 is CASSNRDRGGGYTF. CDR3 DNA sequence: TGTGCCAGTAGTAACCGGGACAGGGGTGGCGGCTACACCTTC.

The chain has TRBV19 and TRBJ1-4, with D perhaps TRBD1 (5 bases). V lost 2 bases and J lost 10, with 20 bases in between. CDR1 is LNHDA, CDR2 SQIVND, per germline (reference sequence). The CDR3 length is 16 residues. The CDR3 here is CASSIKGVVWGGKLFF. CDR3 sequence (DNA): TGTGCCAGTAGTATAAAGGGTGTAGTATGGGGCGGAAAACTGTTTTTT.

The chain joins TRBV28 to TRBJ2-1, with 8 bases aligning to TRBD2. Losses at the gene ends were 7 bases for V and 14 bases for J; bases not matched to a gene: 16. Germline CDR1 MDHEN, CDR2 SYDVKM. The CDR3 is 14 amino acids. In nucleotides, the CDR3 is TGTGCCAGCAAGCGGGGGTGGGATTCTACTCCGGAGTTCTTC. Translating it yields CASKRGWDSTPEFF.

The J gene is TRBJ1-5, the V gene TRBV6-1; 9 bases fit TRBD1. The junction had 7 bases not matched to a gene; V was cut back by 1 base and J by 9 bases. The CDR3 has 15 residues. Germline V CDR1 and CDR2: MNHNS, SASEGT. The CDR3 DNA reads as TGTGCCAGCAGTGAAGGAGGGACAGGGTTTGGGCCCCAGCATTTT. Residues: CASSEGGTGFGPQHF.

V gene TRBV15 combines with J gene TRBJ2-2; D not resolved. The CDR3 loop spans 13 amino acids. Germline lookup yields CDR1 LNHNV and CDR2 YYDKDF (reference sequence). V lost 0 bases and J 3 bases, leaving 2 bases between the germline ends. The CDR3 coding sequence is TGTGCCACCAGCAGAGAGTACACCGGGGAGCTGTTTTTT. It translates to CATSREYTGELFF.

This clone was recorded once. The chain joins TRBV7-2 to TRBJ2-1; no reliable D call. Trimming took 5 bases from V and 9 from J, leaving 20 bases between them. Germline values: CDR1 SGHTA, CDR2 FQGNSA. The CDR3 length is 15 residues. CDR3 region: CASSRIITASGEQFF. As DNA, the CDR3 is TGTGCCAGCAGCCGTATTATAACAGCTTCGGGTGAGCAGTTCTTC.

The CDR3 sequence is CASSPGTYTEAFF. CDR3 coding DNA: TGTGCCAGCTCCCCCGGGACTTACACTGAAGCTTTCTTT. The chain carries TRBV18 and TRBJ1-1, with D perhaps TRBD1 (5 bases). This CDR3 region has 13 residues. In germline, CDR1 is KGHSH, CDR2 LQKENI. Deletions cut 6 bases from V and 3 bases from J, with 11 bases between.

The V and J genes are TRBV4-2 and TRBJ1-4; possible D gene TRBD1, 6 bases. CDR1 and CDR2 from the germline V gene are LGHNA and YNFKEQ. Between the trimmed V and J ends, which lost 0 bases and 3 bases, there was a span of 8 bases. The CDR3 is 15 amino acids. CDR3 nucleotide sequence: TGTGCCAGCAGCCAAGATACAGGGTCTAATGAAAAACTGTTTTTT. It encodes CASSQDTGSNEKLFF.

V is TRBV4-3 and J is TRBJ1-1; TRBD1 is a possible D gene (5 bases). With 3 bases removed from V and 5 bases from J, the gap between germline ends came to 16 bases. The CDR3 runs 15 residues. Germline V gives CDR1 LGHNA, CDR2 YSLEER. The CDR3 sequence: CASSHLPAGETEAFF. The CDR3 DNA sequence: TGCGCCAGCAGCCATCTACCCGCGGGGGAGACTGAAGCTTTCTTT.